Shown below are 12 T cell receptor beta chains from a single sample sequenced in a study of tumor and adjacent non-tumor tissue in lung cancer. RNA was extracted from bulk tissue without any cell sorting. The library came from three nested PCR rounds adapted from ARM-PCR protocols. MiXCR was run by TCRdb on the multiplex PCR reads, yielding one entry per CDR3 protein. In the table there are tens of thousands of distinct CDR3 sequences, around 60% of which are singletons. The source material was lung tumor tissue. These TCRs come from a man aged 50 or older with non-small cell lung cancer.

The CDR3 DNA reads as TGTGCCAGCAGACGAAACATAGGGGGAGCCATGTATGAGCAGTTCTTC. Its protein product is CASRRNIGGAMYEQFF. This rearrangement joins TRBV12-3 or TRBV12-4 to TRBJ2-1, with TRBD1 as a possible D gene (6 bases). Trimming left V 6 bases short and J 8 bases short, with 23 bases between. The length of the CDR3 is 16 residues.

Points on this clonotype: No conserved phenylalanine or tryptophan ends this CDR3, so it is likely a read error. The chain carries TRBV5-1 and TRBJ2-5, with no clear D. CDR1 and CDR2 from the germline V gene are SGHRS and YFSETQ. The CDR3 length is 13 residues. The V and J ends lost 1 base and 2 bases respectively, with 6 bases between them. The CDR3 DNA reads as TGCGCCAGCAGCTTGTGTAGACAAGAGACCCAGTACTCC. It is translated as CASSLCRQETQYS.

Remarks on this clonotype: Its ends do not fully match the called genes, so a read error is possible. The chain joins TRBV10-3 to TRBJ2-1, with 14 bases fitting TRBD2. CDR1 is ENHRY and CDR2 is SYGVKD in the germline V gene. The CDR3 extends over 17 amino acids. The CDR3 region has the DNA TGTACCATCAGTGAGAGTAAGACTAGCGGGAGGGCCTGGGAACAGTTCTTC. Translating gives CTISESKTSGRAWEQFF.

Turning to this clonotype: A junction end diverges from the germline sequence, so it may reflect a read error. The chain joins TRBV29-1 to TRBJ2-6, with D perhaps TRBD2 (5 bases). The CDR3 contains 14 residues. CDR1 is SQVTM, CDR2 ANQGSEA, per germline. The CDR3 protein is CGVGEPGEANVLTF. As DNA, the CDR3 is TGCGGCGTTGGAGAGCCCGGGGAGGCCAACGTCCTGACTTTC.

In the case of this clonotype: The CDR3 end shows no conserved phenylalanine or tryptophan, and so a read error is likely. The CDR3 protein is CASSLDTYEQYL. CDR3 in DNA: TGTGCCAGCAGCTTGGACACCTACGAGCAGTACTTA. V is TRBV7-8 and J is TRBJ2-7, with D tentatively TRBD1 (5 bases). CDR3 size: 12 residues. Per germline, CDR1 SGHVS and CDR2 FQNEAQ. V was shortened by 3 bases and J by 2 bases, with 5 bases between the two germline ends.

This clonotype has just one count. Here the CDR3 omits its conserved ending phenylalanine or tryptophan, so a read error is the likely source. CDR3 region: CARSLGVAAGRETQYL. The CDR3 nucleotides read TGTGCCAGGAGCTTAGGGGTGGCGGCAGGACGGGAGACCCAGTACTTA. This chain links TRBV11-2 with TRBJ2-5; the D gene is possibly TRBD1 (5 bases). The CDR3 totals 16 residues. Germline V gene data show CDR1 as SGHAT and CDR2 as FQNNGV.

This clonotype showed up just a few times. At one end, the junction sequence differs from germline, possibly due to a read error. The CDR3 sequence is CVSSLFGTMGNTIYF. The CDR3 nucleotides read TGTGTCAGCAGCTTGTTTGGGACCATGGGAAACACCATATATTTT. The V call is TRBV5-5, the J call TRBJ1-3; possibly TRBD1 for D (5 bases). The CDR3 contains 15 residues. The germline CDR1 and CDR2 sequences are SGHKS and YYEKEE (reference sequence). Using reference TRBV5-5 and TRBJ1-3 for the parts outside the CDR3, the full variable domain is DAGVTQSPTHLIKTRGQQVTLRCSPISGHKSVSWYQQVLGQGPQFIFQYYEKEERGRGNFPDRFSARQFPNYSSELNVNALLLGDSALYLCVSSLFGTMGNTIYFGEGSWLTVV.

Many counts were recorded for this clonotype. The chain is built from TRBV6-1 and TRBJ2-7; tentatively, D is TRBD1 or TRBD2 (5 bases each). The V end was cut by 10 bases, the J end by 4 bases, with 17 bases between. The CDR3 is 13 residues long. Per the germline V gene, CDR1 is MNHNS and CDR2 is SASEGT. The CDR3 DNA is TGTGCCATCCTCGGGGCAGCCGCTTACGAGCAGTACTTC. It specifies CAILGAAAYEQYF.

The chain uses TRBV24-1 and TRBJ2-3, with D uncertain. V lost 0 bases and J 5 bases, leaving 5 bases between the germline ends. CDR1 KGHDR and CDR2 SFDVKD come from the germline V gene. The CDR3 is made up of 13 amino acids. CDR3 nucleotides: TGTGCCACCAGTGATTTGCCCGTAGATACGCAGTATTTT. This gives the protein CATSDLPVDTQYF.

In its sample, this clonotype was seen a few times. V is TRBV20-1 and J is TRBJ2-2, with 7 bases fitting TRBD2. This CDR3 is built from 14 residues. Looked up from germline, CDR1 is DFQATT and CDR2 is SNEGSKA (reference sequence). Trimming cost V 3 bases and J 5 bases; bases outside gene matches: 6. The CDR3 reads CSARSLGGTGELFF. CDR3 DNA: TGCAGTGCTAGGTCCCTCGGGGGGACCGGGGAGCTGTTTTTT.

This clonotype came up a few times. The chain uses TRBV28 and TRBJ2-4; tentatively, D is TRBD1 or TRBD2 (5 bases each). Germline loops: CDR1 MDHEN, CDR2 SYDVKM. The CDR3 is 14 amino acids. Trimming removed 3 bases from V and 9 bases from J, with 15 bases in between. The CDR3 protein is CASSLGQTGGIQYF. CDR3 DNA sequence: TGTGCCAGCAGTTTGGGGCAAACAGGAGGCATTCAGTACTTC.

The chain couples TRBV20-1 to TRBJ1-4; 12 nucleotides align to TRBD1. Germline V gene sequence: CDR1 DFQATT, CDR2 SNEGSKA (reference sequence). The CDR3 covers 16 residues. CDR3 in amino acids: CNRSGTGGRDSEKLFF. In DNA, the CDR3 is TGCAACCGAAGCGGGACAGGGGGCAGGGATTCCGAAAAACTGTTTTTT.